This entry lists 31 T cell receptor beta chains sequenced from one sample in a study of T-cell memory formation after mild COVID-19. TCRdb re-analysed the 5' RACE reads in MiXCR, keeping a single row per CDR3 protein. The table includes around 250,000 distinct CDR3 sequences, over 8.5% detected once. Sequenced material: PBMCs or a T cell subset sorted from them (not recorded which). These TCRs come from a man between 18 and 35 years old who had mild COVID-19 (a few samples of this study predate the infection). Cell type and time point are not known.

In this sample, this clonotype turned up many times. The chain has TRBV2 and TRBJ1-1; tentative D call: TRBD1 (6 bases). This CDR3 contains 16 residues. V dropped 0 bases and J dropped 5 bases, with 16 bases sitting between them. CDR1 SNHLY and CDR2 FYNNEI come from the germline V gene. DNA of the CDR3: TGTGCCAGCAGTGAAGCTCGACAGATAGGGGGTACTGAAGCTTTCTTT. Amino acid sequence: CASSEARQIGGTEAFF.

V and J are TRBV28 and TRBJ2-1, with TRBD2 as a possible D gene (6 bases). Germline V gene sequence: CDR1 MDHEN, CDR2 SYDVKM. V dropped 2 bases and J dropped 8 bases, with 13 bases sitting between them. This CDR3 region has 14 residues. The CDR3 spells CASSLGGSIDEQFF. The CDR3, as DNA: TGTGCCAGCAGTTTAGGGGGGTCTATAGATGAGCAGTTCTTC.

This clonotype was detected only a few times. The V gene is TRBV5-8, the J gene TRBJ2-3; no firm D call. Germline V gene sequence: CDR1 SGHTS, CDR2 YDEGEE. Trimming removed 0 bases at V and 3 bases at J, with 5 bases between. The CDR3 loop spans 13 amino acids. The CDR3 nucleotides read TGTGCCAGCAGCTTGGATGGGACAGATACGCAGTATTTT. Translating gives CASSLDGTDTQYF.

This clonotype was detected only a few times. The chain couples TRBV18 to TRBJ2-7; TRBD1 is a possible D gene (6 bases). This CDR3 has 13 residues. V lost 2 bases to trimming and J lost 5 bases, with 10 bases between them. Germline V gene sequence: CDR1 KGHSH, CDR2 LQKENI. The CDR3 DNA reads as TGTGCCAGCTCACCAACCGCAGGGGACGAGCAGTACTTC. Its protein is CASSPTAGDEQYF.

This chain uses TRBV4-3 with TRBJ1-1, with D uncertain. Per germline, CDR1 LGHNA and CDR2 YSLEER. Trimming cost V 1 base and J 4 bases, with 10 bases left between them. This CDR3 comprises 14 residues. The CDR3 region is CASSQGSRGTEAFF. The CDR3 DNA follows: TGCGCCAGCAGCCAAGGTTCCCGGGGCACTGAAGCTTTCTTT.

The V call is TRBV6-5, the J call TRBJ2-6; D call uncertain. Germline lookup yields CDR1 MNHEY and CDR2 SVGAGI. CDR3 length: 18 residues. V gave up 3 bases and J gave up 0 bases, with 15 bases separating them. The CDR3: CASSYGRAFSSGANVLTF. DNA of the CDR3: TGTGCCAGCAGTTATGGTAGGGCATTTAGCTCTGGGGCCAACGTCCTGACTTTC.

This clonotype was counted many times. The chain joins TRBV4-2 to TRBJ1-1; 9 bases match TRBD1. The CDR3 extends over 16 amino acids. The germline V gene has CDR1 LGHNA and CDR2 YNFKEQ. The ends lost 1 base at V and 5 bases at J; junction bases unmatched: 8. This CDR3 is CASSQAVGTGRTEAFF. The CDR3 region has the DNA TGTGCCAGCAGCCAAGCGGTGGGGACAGGGAGGACTGAAGCTTTCTTT.

The rearrangement uses TRBV7-2 and TRBJ2-1; 9 positions agree with TRBD2. Per germline, CDR1 SGHTA and CDR2 FQGNSA. The CDR3 has 17 residues. Trimming cost V 4 bases and J 5 bases; bases outside gene matches: 12. In DNA form, the CDR3 reads TGTGCCAGCAGCTCTCGACTTGGCAAGCGGGGGGACAATGAGCAGTTCTTC. Its protein product is CASSSRLGKRGDNEQFF. Supplemented by reference TRBV7-2 and TRBJ2-1, the full variable domain reads GAGVSQSPSNKVTEKGKDVELRCDPISGHTALYWYRQSLGQGLEFLIYFQGNSAPDKSGLPSDRFSAERTGGSVSTLTIQRTQQEDSAVYLCASSSRLGKRGDNEQFFGPGTRLTVL.

V and J are TRBV3-1 and TRBJ2-1; D remains ambiguous. In germline, CDR1 is LGHDT, CDR2 YNNKEL (reference sequence). The V gene lost 6 bases and the J gene lost 5 bases, with 8 bases spanning the gap. CDR3 length: 12 amino acids. The CDR3 DNA follows: TGTGCCAGCAGTCCGACTGACAATGAGCAGTTCTTC. Its translation is CASSPTDNEQFF.

This clonotype was observed at least ten times. J is TRBJ2-1 and V is TRBV4-2, with a weak D call TRBD2 (5 bases). Germline CDR1 reads LGHNA; CDR2 reads YNFKEQ. The V and J ends lost 4 bases and 5 bases respectively, with 15 bases between them. This CDR3 is built from 15 residues. This CDR3 reads CASSPSRGLHNEQFF. CDR3 bases: TGTGCCAGCAGCCCCTCAAGAGGGCTTCACAATGAGCAGTTCTTC.

This clonotype has ten or more counts. This chain joins TRBV7-6 and TRBJ2-7, with D tentatively TRBD2 (7 bases). From germline, CDR1 is SGHVS and CDR2 FNYEAQ. The V end lost 10 bases, the J end lost 6 bases, and 16 bases lay between the germline ends. This CDR3 has 12 amino acids. CDR3 in DNA: TGTGCCACAGGGGAGGGGTCGGGCGAGCAGTACTTC. This translates into CATGEGSGEQYF.

This clonotype was seen at least ten times. The gene calls are TRBV4-1 and TRBJ2-3, with TRBD1 identical over 8 bases. V lost 0 bases and J lost 3; bases outside the gene matches: 2. CDR3 size: 15 residues. The germline V gene encodes CDR1 MGHRA and CDR2 YSYEKL. CDR3 amino acids: CASSQEGQATDTQYF. The CDR3 DNA is TGCGCCAGCAGCCAAGAGGGACAGGCTACAGATACGCAGTATTTT.

The chain uses TRBV25-1 and TRBJ2-7; D is possibly TRBD1 (6 bases). Germline V gene lookup returns CDR1 MGHDK and CDR2 SYGVNS. The V end lost 2 bases, the J end lost 1 base, and 15 bases lay between the germline ends. This CDR3 region has 16 residues. CDR3 nucleotides: TGTGCCAGCAGTGAAACGACAGGACAGTCTTCCTACGAGCAGTACTTC. This sequence encodes CASSETTGQSSYEQYF.

The chain couples TRBV18 to TRBJ1-1; 7 bases fit TRBD1. Trimming removed 1 base from V and 6 bases from J; junction bases left unmatched: 8. Germline CDR1 and CDR2: KGHSH and LQKENI. The CDR3 totals 15 residues. CDR3 loop: CASSPLTGSYAEAFF. The CDR3 bases are TGTGCCAGCTCACCACTGACAGGGTCTTACGCTGAAGCTTTCTTT.

The chain recombines TRBV12-3 or TRBV12-4 with TRBJ1-2; D is perhaps TRBD1 (6 bases). The CDR3 spans 12 residues. The germline V and J ends were trimmed by 6 bases and 6 bases, with 11 bases remaining between them. The CDR3 spells CASRRGRDGYTF. The CDR3 nucleotides are TGTGCCAGCAGAAGGGGGAGGGATGGCTACACCTTC.

This chain uses TRBV6-6 with TRBJ2-1; tentative D call: TRBD1 (6 bases). The V end lost 6 bases, the J end lost 6 bases, and 12 bases lay between the germline ends. This CDR3 region has 13 residues. Germline V gives CDR1 MNHNY, CDR2 SVGAGI (reference sequence). CDR3 residues: CASSLTGLNEQFF. The CDR3, as DNA: TGTGCCAGCAGCCTGACAGGTCTCAATGAGCAGTTCTTC.

The J gene is TRBJ1-1, the V gene TRBV5-6, with a weak D call TRBD1 (5 bases). The CDR3 runs to 16 residues. The V gene's germline CDR1 is SGHDT and CDR2 YYEEEE. The V end lost 0 bases, the J end lost 4 bases, and 16 bases lay between the germline ends. The CDR3 here is CASSLVGGWVGTEAFF. CDR3 bases: TGTGCCAGCAGCTTGGTTGGGGGTTGGGTCGGCACTGAAGCTTTCTTT.

In its sample, this clonotype was seen a few times. The CDR3 nucleotides are TGTGCCAGCAGCGGCAGGAACACCGGGGAGCTGTTTTTT. Amino acid sequence: CASSGRNTGELFF. This chain uses TRBV7-2 with TRBJ2-2; D remains unclear. Germline V gene lookup returns CDR1 SGHTA and CDR2 FQGNSA. V shed 5 bases and J shed 1 base, with 5 bases lying between them. The CDR3 runs to 13 residues.

The rearrangement joins TRBV7-2 to TRBJ2-3; D possibly uses TRBD1 or TRBD2 (6 bases each). The germline V gene has CDR1 SGHTA and CDR2 FQGNSA. CDR3 length equals 14 residues. The V end was cut by 5 bases, the J end by 1 base, with 10 bases between. CDR3 residues: CASSRGGRTDTQYF. CDR3 nucleotides: TGTGCCAGCAGCCGTGGGGGGCGCACAGATACGCAGTATTTT.

This chain uses TRBV18 with TRBJ2-7, with 8 positions matching TRBD2. Trimming took 1 base from V and 6 from J; bases not matched to a gene: 8. Germline CDR1 and CDR2: KGHSH and LQKENI. CDR3 length equals 15 residues. The CDR3, as DNA: TGTGCCAGCTCACCACTGAGCGGGGGTTCGGGCGAGCAGTACTTC. Encoded protein: CASSPLSGGSGEQYF.

The rearrangement uses TRBV6-6 and TRBJ2-5; 9 positions match TRBD1. CDR3 size: 14 residues. J gave up 4 bases and V 7 bases, and 7 bases lay outside the gene matches. Germline CDR1 is MNHNY and CDR2 is SVGAGI (reference sequence). In DNA form, the CDR3 reads TGTGCCAGCATCTCCGCGACAGGGGGAGAGACCCAGTACTTC. Translating gives CASISATGGETQYF.

The chain is built from TRBV4-1 and TRBJ2-3; 13 bases fit TRBD2. CDR1 and CDR2 from the germline V gene are MGHRA and YSYEKL. V trimming: 3 bases; J trimming: 6 bases; junction bases outside the gene matches: 6. The CDR3 totals 16 residues. CDR3 DNA sequence: TGCGCCAGCAGCCAGGAACTAGCGGGGGGGCAGGATACGCAGTATTTT. Its translation is CASSQELAGGQDTQYF.

J is TRBJ1-2 and V is TRBV7-9, with 7 bases lining up with TRBD1. The CDR3 loop spans 16 amino acids. V lost 2 bases to trimming and J lost 7 bases; unmatched junction nucleotides: 13. CDR1 and CDR2 from the germline V gene are SEHNR and FQNEAQ (reference sequence). The CDR3: CASSLNGLQGLAGYTF. The CDR3 DNA is TGTGCCAGCAGCTTAAACGGTTTACAGGGGCTGGCTGGCTACACCTTC.

This clonotype was counted between two and nine times. CDR3 loop: CSASPGPRIKSEAFF. The CDR3 DNA is TGCAGTGCTTCCCCCGGGCCCAGGATAAAGTCTGAAGCTTTCTTT. The chain combines TRBV20-1 with TRBJ1-1; no clear D gene. CDR1 is DFQATT, CDR2 SNEGSKA, per germline (reference sequence). Trimming left V 5 bases short and J 6 bases short, with 22 bases between. The CDR3 runs 15 residues.

The chain uses TRBV15 and TRBJ2-6; TRBD2 is a possible D gene (5 bases). Trimming shortened V by 2 bases and J by 4 bases, and 6 bases separated the two germline ends. The germline V gene has CDR1 LNHNV and CDR2 YYDKDF (reference sequence). The CDR3 loop spans 14 amino acids. In nucleotides, the CDR3 is TGTGCCACCAGCAGAAGAGGGGGGGCCAACGTCCTGACTTTC. This translates into CATSRRGGANVLTF. Using reference TRBV15 and TRBJ2-6 for the parts outside the CDR3, the full variable domain is DAMVIQNPRYQVTQFGKPVTLSCSQTLNHNVMYWYQQKSSQAPKLLFHYYDKDFNNEADTPDNFQSRRPNTSFCFLDIRSPGLGDTAMYLCATSRRGGANVLTFGAGSRLTVL.

This clonotype was observed many times. The rearrangement joins TRBV4-1 to TRBJ2-1; D not certain. This CDR3 is built from 16 residues. CDR1 is MGHRA and CDR2 is YSYEKL in the germline V gene. Trimming cost V 1 base and J 4 bases, with 14 bases left between them. Here the CDR3 DNA reads TGCGCCAGCAGCCAAGTCGACATCCTCGTATACAATGAGCAGTTCTTC. It encodes CASSQVDILVYNEQFF.

This clonotype appeared a few times. The rearrangement joins TRBV20-1 to TRBJ1-5, with a possible D match to TRBD1 (6 bases). The V gene lost 2 bases and the J gene lost 4 bases, with 12 bases spanning the gap. Germline V gene data show CDR1 as DFQATT and CDR2 as SNEGSKA (reference sequence). The CDR3 is made up of 14 amino acids. The CDR3 reads CSARMDSGNQPQHF. The CDR3 nucleotides read TGCAGTGCTAGAATGGACAGTGGGAATCAGCCCCAGCATTTT.

The chain combines TRBV29-1 with TRBJ2-7, with 7 bases matching TRBD1. CDR3 length: 14 amino acids. Germline V lookup: CDR1 SQVTM, CDR2 ANQGSEA. The junction had 10 bases not matched to a gene; V was cut back by 4 bases and J by 4 bases. CDR3 loop: CSVASGQRGYEQYF. The CDR3 DNA sequence: TGCAGCGTTGCCTCGGGACAGCGAGGGTACGAGCAGTACTTC.

The chain combines TRBV19 with TRBJ1-5; no definite D call. V dropped 2 bases and J dropped 6 bases, with 5 bases sitting between them. This CDR3 region has 12 residues. Germline CDR1 is LNHDA and CDR2 is SQIVND (reference sequence). As DNA, the CDR3 is TGTGCCAGTAGTATATCGTCTCAGCCCCAGCATTTT. As protein: CASSISSQPQHF.

This chain joins TRBV6-5 and TRBJ2-2; 9 bases fit TRBD1. V was clipped by 3 bases and J by 15 bases; unmatched bases: 8. The CDR3 loop spans 13 amino acids. The germline CDR1 and CDR2 sequences are MNHEY and SVGAGI. The CDR3 is CASSYRPTGGVFF. The CDR3 nucleotides are TGTGCCAGCAGTTATCGACCGACAGGGGGGGTGTTTTTT.

This chain links TRBV6-6 with TRBJ2-5, with D perhaps matching TRBD1 or TRBD2 (5 bases each). V was cut by 2 bases and J by 9 bases, with 13 bases left in between. CDR1 is MNHNY, CDR2 SVGAGI, per germline (reference sequence). There are 13 residues in the CDR3. The CDR3 loop is CASSYDSLGAQYF. For the CDR3, the DNA is TGTGCCAGCAGTTACGACAGCCTGGGGGCCCAGTACTTC.